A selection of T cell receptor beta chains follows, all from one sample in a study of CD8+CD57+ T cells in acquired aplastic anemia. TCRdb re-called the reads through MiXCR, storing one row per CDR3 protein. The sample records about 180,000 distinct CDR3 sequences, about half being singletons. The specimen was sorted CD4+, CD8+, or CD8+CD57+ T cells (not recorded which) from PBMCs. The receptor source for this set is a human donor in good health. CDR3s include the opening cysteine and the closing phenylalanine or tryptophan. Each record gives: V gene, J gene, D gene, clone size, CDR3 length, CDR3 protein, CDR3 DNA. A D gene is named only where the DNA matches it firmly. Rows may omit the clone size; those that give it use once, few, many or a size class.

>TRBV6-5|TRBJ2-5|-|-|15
CASSYEGRLQETRYF
TGTGCCAGCAGCTACGAGGGCAGACTCCAAGAGACCCGGTATTTC
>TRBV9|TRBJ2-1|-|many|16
CASSVIANGGFNEQFF
TGTGCCAGCAGCGTAATCGCCAACGGAGGGTTCAATGAGCAGTTCTTC
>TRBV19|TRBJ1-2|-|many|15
CASSLPGRGSGGYTF
TGTGCCAGTAGCCTACCGGGACGGGGGAGCGGTGGCTACACCTTC
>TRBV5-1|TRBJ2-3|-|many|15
CASSLRRAYTDTQYF
TGCGCCAGCAGCTTGAGGCGGGCGTACACAGATACGCAGTATTTT
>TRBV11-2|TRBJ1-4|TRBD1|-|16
CASSSVQGAFNEKLFF
TGTGCCAGCAGCTCCGTACAGGGGGCGTTTAATGAAAAACTGTTTTTT
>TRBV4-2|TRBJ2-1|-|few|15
CASSQLAPSYNEQFF
TGTGCCAGCAGCCAACTAGCACCCTCTTACAATGAGCAGTTCTTC
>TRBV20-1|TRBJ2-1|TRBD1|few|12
CSAKQTGEGLFF
TGCAGTGCCAAACAGACAGGGGAAGGTCTCTTCTTC
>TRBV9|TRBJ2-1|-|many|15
CASSLRGGPYNEQFF
TGTGCCAGCAGCCTCCGCGGAGGCCCCTACAATGAGCAGTTCTTC
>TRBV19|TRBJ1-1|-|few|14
CASSIDRQGTEAFF
TGTGCCAGTAGTATAGATCGTCAGGGTACTGAAGCTTTCTTT
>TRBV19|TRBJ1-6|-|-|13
CATQVGGNSPLHF
TGTGCCACCCAGGTGGGCGGTAATTCACCCCTCCACTTT
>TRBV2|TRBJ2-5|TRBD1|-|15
CASSPPTGEQETQYF
TGTGCCAGCAGCCCACCAACAGGGGAACAAGAGACCCAGTACTTC
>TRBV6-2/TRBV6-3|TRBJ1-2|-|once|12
CASLASMDGYTF
TGTGCCAGCCTAGCCTCCATGGACGGCTACACCTTC
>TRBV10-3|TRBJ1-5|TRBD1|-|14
CAISDQGAYQPQHF
TGTGCCATCAGTGATCAGGGGGCCTATCAGCCCCAGCATTTT
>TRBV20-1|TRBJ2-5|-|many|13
CSARRSGQETQYF
TGCAGTGCTAGAAGGTCAGGGCAAGAGACCCAGTACTTC
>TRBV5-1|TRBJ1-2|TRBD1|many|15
CASSNTGTANYGYTF
TGCGCCAGCAGCAATACAGGGACAGCTAACTATGGCTACACCTTC
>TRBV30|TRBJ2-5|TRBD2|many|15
CAWGRGSGKGETQYF
TGTGCCTGGGGCCGTGGTAGCGGGAAGGGAGAGACCCAGTACTTC
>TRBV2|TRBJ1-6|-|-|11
CASEGRSPLHF
TGTGCCAGTGAGGGACGATCACCCCTCCACTTT
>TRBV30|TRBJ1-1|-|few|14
CAWSGNGLRTEAFF
TGTGCCTGGAGTGGTAACGGATTACGGACTGAAGCTTTCTTT
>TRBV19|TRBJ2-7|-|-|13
CASSINRVGEQYF
TGTGCCAGTAGTATAAATCGGGTTGGTGAGCAGTACTTC
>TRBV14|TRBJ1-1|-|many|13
CASSQGMNTEAFF
TGTGCCAGCAGCCAGGGGATGAACACTGAAGCTTTCTTT
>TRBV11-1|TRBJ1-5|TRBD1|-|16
CASSAGTDNSNQPQHF
TGTGCCAGCAGCGCTGGGACAGACAATAGCAATCAGCCCCAGCATTTT
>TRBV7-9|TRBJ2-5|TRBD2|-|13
CASSYNGGETQYF
TGTGCCAGCAGCTATAACGGGGGGGAGACCCAGTACTTC
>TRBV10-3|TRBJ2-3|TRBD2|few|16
CAIRRDSGGALDTQYF
TGTGCCATCAGAAGGGATAGCGGGGGGGCCTTAGATACGCAGTATTTT
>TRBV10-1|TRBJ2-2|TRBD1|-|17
CASSWVRGRDGTGELFF
TGCGCCAGCAGCTGGGTCAGGGGGCGGGATGGAACCGGGGAGCTGTTTTTT
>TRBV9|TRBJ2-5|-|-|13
CASSVGLEETQYF
TGTGCCAGCAGCGTAGGCCTGGAGGAGACCCAGTACTTC
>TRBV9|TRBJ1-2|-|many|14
CASSAPTRLYGYTF
TGTGCCAGCAGCGCACCGACAAGACTCTATGGCTACACCTTC
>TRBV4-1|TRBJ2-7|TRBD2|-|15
CASSQDLAGAYEQYF
TGCGCCAGCAGCCAGGACCTAGCGGGGGCCTACGAGCAGTACTTC
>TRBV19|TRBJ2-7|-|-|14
CASSIRLSSYEQYF
TGTGCCAGTAGTATACGGTTGAGCAGCTACGAGCAGTACTTC
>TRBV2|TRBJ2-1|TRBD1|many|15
CASTPGQGWSGEQFF
TGTGCCAGCACCCCGGGACAGGGTTGGTCGGGTGAGCAGTTCTTC
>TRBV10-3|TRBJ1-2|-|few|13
CAIRRAADGGYTF
TGTGCCATCAGGCGGGCAGCGGATGGCGGCTACACCTTC
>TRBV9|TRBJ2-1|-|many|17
CASSVGGGVESYNEQFF
TGTGCCAGCAGCGTAGGAGGGGGAGTCGAATCCTACAATGAGCAGTTCTTC
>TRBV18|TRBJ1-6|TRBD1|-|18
CASSPKDLQGGKASPLHF
TGTGCCAGCTCACCCAAGGATTTACAGGGGGGGAAGGCTTCACCCCTCCACTTT
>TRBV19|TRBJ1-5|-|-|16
CASSITIEGGNQPQHF
TGTGCCAGTAGTATAACAATTGAGGGGGGCAATCAGCCCCAGCATTTT
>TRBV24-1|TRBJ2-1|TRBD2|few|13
CATGRGGYNEQFF
TGTGCCACCGGGAGGGGAGGCTACAATGAGCAGTTCTTC
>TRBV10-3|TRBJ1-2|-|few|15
CAIGSQGRSRDGYTF
TGTGCCATCGGGTCACAGGGAAGGAGTAGGGATGGCTACACCTTC
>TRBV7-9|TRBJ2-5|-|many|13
CASSREGRETQYF
TGTGCCAGCAGCCGAGAAGGAAGGGAGACCCAGTACTTC
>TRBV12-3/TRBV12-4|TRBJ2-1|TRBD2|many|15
CASTSTSGRGNEQFF
TGTGCCAGCACCTCGACTAGCGGGAGAGGGAATGAGCAGTTCTTC
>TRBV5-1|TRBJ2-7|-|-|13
CASSFQGGYEQYF
TGCGCCAGCAGCTTTCAAGGGGGCTACGAGCAGTACTTC
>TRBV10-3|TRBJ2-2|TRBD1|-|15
CAIRGQGFGTGELFF
TGTGCCATCAGAGGACAGGGGTTTGGGACCGGGGAGCTGTTTTTT
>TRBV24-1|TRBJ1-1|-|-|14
CATSDGRSGTEAFF
TGTGCCACCAGTGACGGTCGGTCCGGCACTGAAGCTTTCTTT
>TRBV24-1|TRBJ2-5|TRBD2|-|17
CATSDWGSGRGRETQYF
TGTGCCACCAGTGATTGGGGTAGCGGGAGGGGCCGAGAGACCCAGTACTTC
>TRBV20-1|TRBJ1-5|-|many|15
CSARDLRNSNQPQHF
TGCAGTGCTAGAGATCTCCGGAATAGCAATCAGCCCCAGCATTTT
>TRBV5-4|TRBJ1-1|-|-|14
CASSPGREGTEAFF
TGTGCCAGCAGCCCCGGACGTGAGGGCACTGAAGCTTTCTTT
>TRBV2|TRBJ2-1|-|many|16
CASSQDWSSSYNEQFF
TGTGCCAGCAGTCAGGACTGGTCGAGCTCCTACAATGAGCAGTTCTTC
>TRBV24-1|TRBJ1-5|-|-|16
CATSESGTLSNQPQHF
TGTGCCACCAGTGAGTCCGGGACACTTAGCAATCAGCCCCAGCATTTT
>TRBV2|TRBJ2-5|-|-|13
CASSQDGQETQYF
TGTGCCAGCAGCCAGGACGGCCAAGAGACCCAGTACTTC
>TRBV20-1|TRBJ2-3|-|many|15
CSARDSGEVTDTQYF
TGCAGTGCTAGAGATTCGGGGGAGGTCACAGATACGCAGTATTTT
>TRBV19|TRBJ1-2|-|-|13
CASSINRDYGYTF
TGTGCCAGTAGTATTAACAGAGACTATGGCTACACCTTC
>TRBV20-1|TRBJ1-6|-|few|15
CSASPRQSFNSPLHF
TGCAGTGCTAGTCCCCGACAGTCCTTCAATTCACCCCTCCACTTT
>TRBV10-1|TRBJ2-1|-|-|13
CASRKPGGDEQFF
TGCGCCAGCAGGAAACCAGGAGGCGATGAGCAGTTCTTC
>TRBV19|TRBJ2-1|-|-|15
CASRFDRSSYNEQFF
TGTGCCAGTAGGTTTGACAGGTCCTCCTACAATGAGCAGTTCTTC
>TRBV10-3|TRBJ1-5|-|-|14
CAISESSRDQPQHF
TGTGCCATCAGTGAGTCTAGTCGTGATCAGCCCCAGCATTTT